This is a list of T cell receptor beta chains from one sample in a study of post-analysis software for immune sequencing data. In TCRdb, the PCR reads were re-called with MiXCR into one record per CDR3 protein. The data hold roughly 800,000 distinct CDR3 sequences, with about half observed a single time. The sample consisted of blood. These receptors originate from a girl aged 10 to 17 with multiple sclerosis. Both conserved end residues are part of each CDR3. A D gene is named only where the DNA matches it firmly. A clone size is listed for some rows: how often the clone was seen (once, few, many), or a class if it is expanded.

clone_size d_call j_call v_call cdr3_aa cdr3_nt
- TRBD1 TRBJ2-7 TRBV15 CATSNFRDRGRQRQYF TGTGCCACCAGCAATTTCCGGGACAGGGGGCGGCAGAGACAGTACTTC
- TRBD2 TRBJ2-5 TRBV6-2/TRBV6-3 CASTLGTSLETQYF TGTGCCAGCACCCTGGGGACTAGCCTAGAGACCCAGTACTTC
- - TRBJ2-5 TRBV12-3/TRBV12-4 CASRYGGETQYF TGTGCCAGCAGATATGGTGGGGAGACCCAGTACTTC
- - TRBJ2-1 TRBV9 CASSVTGRNEQFF TGTGCCAGCAGCGTAACGGGGAGGAATGAGCAGTTCTTC
- TRBD2 TRBJ2-1 TRBV6-5 CASTLNRLAGIYEQFF TGTGCCAGCACCCTTAATCGTCTAGCGGGAATATATGAGCAGTTCTTC
once TRBD2 TRBJ2-5 TRBV12-3/TRBV12-4 CASSLFVRGLAGGQETQYF TGTGCCAGCAGTTTATTCGTCCGGGGTTTAGCGGGGGGTCAAGAGACCCAGTACTTC
- - TRBJ2-3 TRBV15 CATSRDRPSRQFTDTQYF TGTGCCACCAGCAGAGATCGGCCCTCCAGACAGTTCACAGATACGCAGTATTTT
once - TRBJ2-1 TRBV20-1 CRAETPGNEQFF TGCAGGGCCGAAACCCCTGGCAATGAGCAGTTCTTC
- - TRBJ1-5 TRBV28 CASSFFRGGLAQPQHF TGTGCCAGCAGTTTTTTCCGGGGGGGGCTGGCTCAGCCCCAGCATTTT
many - TRBJ2-7 TRBV7-2 CASSLGRWGETYEQYF TGTGCCAGCAGCTTAGGCAGGTGGGGGGAAACCTACGAGCAGTACTTC
- TRBD2 TRBJ2-1 TRBV4-3 CASSQEPAGAPGEQFF TGCGCCAGCAGCCAAGAACCGGCGGGAGCACCGGGAGAGCAGTTCTTC
- - TRBJ1-5 TRBV7-4 CASSLVGTKFSNQPQHF TGTGCCAGCAGCTTAGTCGGCACCAAATTTAGCAATCAGCCCCAGCATTTT
- - TRBJ1-2 TRBV29-1 CSVGLQGDYGYTF TGCAGCGTGGGCCTACAGGGAGACTATGGCTACACCTTC
once - TRBJ2-2 TRBV20-1 CSARAATGELFF TGCAGTGCTCGGGCGGCGACCGGGGAGCTGTTTTTT
- - TRBJ2-5 TRBV5-1 CASSLGHETQYF TGCGCCAGCAGCTTGGGGCACGAGACCCAGTACTTC
few TRBD1 TRBJ2-7 TRBV15 CATSREGQGVYEQYF TGTGCCACCAGCAGAGAGGGCCAGGGGGTCTACGAGCAGTACTTC
- TRBD1 TRBJ2-1 TRBV5-1 CASSVTGAPEQFF TGCGCCAGCAGCGTGACAGGGGCACCTGAGCAGTTCTTC
few - TRBJ2-7 TRBV12-3/TRBV12-4 CASSLESDGTYEQYF TGTGCCAGCAGTTTAGAGAGCGATGGGACCTACGAGCAGTACTTC
- - TRBJ2-3 TRBV7-2 CASSGGDTDTQYF TGTGCCAGCAGCGGCGGGGACACAGATACGCAGTATTTT
few - TRBJ2-7 TRBV5-1 CASSSSGTQRREQYF TGCGCCAGCAGCTCGTCCGGGACTCAAAGAAGGGAGCAGTACTTC
- TRBD2 TRBJ2-5 TRBV7-3 CASSLIAGERETQYF TGTGCCAGCAGCCTAATAGCGGGAGAGAGGGAGACCCAGTACTTC
- - TRBJ2-7 TRBV6-6 CASSYSGSRTSYEQYF TGTGCCAGCAGTTACTCTGGCAGCCGAACCTCCTACGAGCAGTACTTC
- TRBD2 TRBJ2-1 TRBV20-1 CSATGLAGNNEQFF TGCAGTGCAACAGGACTAGCGGGAAACAATGAGCAGTTCTTC
- - TRBJ2-3 TRBV12-3/TRBV12-4 CASSRPFGMADAQYF TGTGCCAGCAGTCGCCCTTTTGGGATGGCAGATGCGCAGTATTTT
few - TRBJ2-4 TRBV9 CASSVEEGGNIQYF TGTGCCAGCAGCGTAGAGGAGGGGGGGAACATTCAGTACTTC
- - TRBJ1-2 TRBV29-1 CSVRVGPSGGTF TGCAGCGTTCGGGTGGGACCGAGCGGGGGCACCTTC
few TRBD2 TRBJ2-5 TRBV11-2 CASSRSGTTQETQYF TGTGCCAGCAGCAGGTCCGGGACTACACAAGAGACCCAGTACTTC
few TRBD2 TRBJ2-5 TRBV6-5 CASSYRGSGGQETQYF TGTGCCAGCAGTTACCGTGGTAGCGGGGGCCAAGAGACCCAGTACTTC
few - TRBJ2-3 TRBV7-2 CASTTRPFDTQYF TGTGCCAGCACCACAAGGCCATTTGATACGCAGTATTTT
few - TRBJ2-5 TRBV15 CATSGDWAKGGETQYF TGTGCCACCAGCGGAGACTGGGCTAAAGGAGGGGAGACCCAGTACTTC
- - TRBJ2-1 TRBV7-9 CASSLAFGAFF TGTGCCAGCAGCTTAGCATTTGGGGCGTTCTTC
- - TRBJ2-3 TRBV6-5 CASSAYPTGADTQYF TGTGCCAGCAGTGCCTATCCGACTGGGGCAGATACGCAGTATTTT
- TRBD1 TRBJ1-6 TRBV10-3 CAIRTDRANSPLHF TGTGCCATCAGGACGGACAGGGCTAATTCACCCCTCCACTTT
few - TRBJ2-3 TRBV2 CASKEYSDTQYF TGTGCCAGCAAGGAGTATTCAGATACGCAGTATTTT
- - TRBJ2-7 TRBV30 CAWSVGAYEQYF TGTGCCTGGAGTGTAGGAGCCTACGAGCAGTACTTC
- TRBD1 TRBJ2-7 TRBV28 CATWGQGAGYEQYF TGTGCCACCTGGGGACAGGGGGCAGGCTACGAGCAGTACTTC
- TRBD2 TRBJ2-7 TRBV25-1 CASSEYSGGPSAYEQYF TGTGCCAGCAGTGAATATTCGGGAGGGCCTTCAGCCTACGAGCAGTACTTC
- - TRBJ2-7 TRBV3-1 CAGSQVGQGSNEQYF TGTGCCGGCAGCCAAGTCGGGCAGGGATCGAACGAGCAGTACTTC
- - TRBJ2-1 TRBV3-1 CASSQYMNQGNEQFF TGTGCCAGCAGCCAATATATGAATCAGGGGAATGAGCAGTTCTTC
- - TRBJ1-6 TRBV20-1 CSAGGLGDNSPLHF TGCAGTGCTGGGGGCCTGGGAGATAATTCACCCCTCCACTTT
few - TRBJ2-7 TRBV20-1 CSARDGGRLQFRGQYF TGCAGTGCTAGAGATGGAGGGCGCTTACAGTTCAGGGGCCAGTACTTC
- TRBD1 TRBJ2-7 TRBV7-9 CASSLARDRGSEQYF TGTGCCAGCAGCTTAGCCCGGGACAGGGGGAGCGAGCAGTACTTC
- TRBD2 TRBJ2-3 TRBV3-1 CASSQDGIAGEVGDTQYF TGTGCCAGCAGCCAAGATGGGATCGCGGGAGAGGTGGGAGATACGCAGTATTTT
- - TRBJ2-1 TRBV7-9 CASSGRWHEQFF TGTGCCAGCAGCGGAAGATGGCATGAGCAGTTCTTC
few TRBD1 TRBJ2-5 TRBV5-1 CASSLLGTEEETQYF TGCGCCAGCAGCTTGTTGGGGACAGAAGAAGAGACCCAGTACTTC
- - TRBJ1-1 TRBV29-1 CSVASGRRAFF TGCAGCGTCGCGAGCGGGCGTAGAGCTTTCTTT
- TRBD1 TRBJ2-3 TRBV7-9 CASSLIGTGYTDTQYF TGTGCCAGCAGCTTGATCGGGACAGGGTACACAGATACGCAGTATTTT
- TRBD2 TRBJ2-7 TRBV15 CATSRERTSGSHEQYF TGTGCCACCAGCAGAGAAAGGACTAGCGGGAGCCACGAGCAGTACTTC
- - TRBJ1-2 TRBV20-1 CSAKLTANYGYTF TGCAGTGCAAAGTTGACCGCTAACTATGGCTACACCTTC